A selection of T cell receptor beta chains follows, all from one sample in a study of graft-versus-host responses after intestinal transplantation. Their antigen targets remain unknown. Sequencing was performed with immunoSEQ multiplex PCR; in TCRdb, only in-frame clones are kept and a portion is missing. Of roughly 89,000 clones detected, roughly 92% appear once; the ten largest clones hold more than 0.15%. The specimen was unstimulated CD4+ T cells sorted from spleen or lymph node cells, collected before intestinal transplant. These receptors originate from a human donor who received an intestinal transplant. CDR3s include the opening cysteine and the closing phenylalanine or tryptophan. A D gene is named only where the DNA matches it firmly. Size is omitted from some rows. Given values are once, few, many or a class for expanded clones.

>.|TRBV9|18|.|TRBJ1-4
TGTGCCAGCAGCGTCCCTCTAAGGACAGCCGCAACTAATGAAAAACTGTTTTTT
CASSVPLRTAATNEKLFF
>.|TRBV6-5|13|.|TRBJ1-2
TGTGCCAGCAGTGCGGTCATCGACTATGGCTACACCTTC
CASSAVIDYGYTF
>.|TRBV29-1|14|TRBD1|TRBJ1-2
TGCAGCGCCGAGGGGGACAGGGGGCCTGGTGGCTACACCTTC
CSAEGDRGPGGYTF
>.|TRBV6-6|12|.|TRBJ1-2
TGTGCCAGCCAGGGGTTCGACTATGGCTACACCTTC
CASQGFDYGYTF
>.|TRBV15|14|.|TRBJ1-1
TGTGCCACCAGCCCTGATGTGACAGCGATGGAAGCTTTCTTT
CATSPDVTAMEAFF
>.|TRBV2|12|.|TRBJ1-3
TGTGCCAGCAGTGATCGTGGAAACACCATATATTTT
CASSDRGNTIYF
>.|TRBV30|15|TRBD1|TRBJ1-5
TGTGCCTGGAGTGGACAGGGGAGGAGCAATCAGCCCCAGCATTTT
CAWSGQGRSNQPQHF
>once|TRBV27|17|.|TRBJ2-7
TGTGCCAGCAGACCCCTTCTAAGTAGCATGTCTACCTACGAGCAGTACTTC
CASRPLLSSMSTYEQYF
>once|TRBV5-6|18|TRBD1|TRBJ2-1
TGTGCCAGCAGTTCTACACGGACAGGGGAGAACTACTACAATGAGCAGTTCTTC
CASSSTRTGENYYNEQFF
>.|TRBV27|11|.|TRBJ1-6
TGTGCCAGCAGTGTCGATTCACCCCTCCACTTT
CASSVDSPLHF
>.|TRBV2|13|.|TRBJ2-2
TGTGCCAGCGTGACAGAAAACACCGGGGAGCTGTTTTTT
CASVTENTGELFF
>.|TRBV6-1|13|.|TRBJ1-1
TGTGCCAGCAAACTCAGGGTATACACTGAAGCTTTCTTT
CASKLRVYTEAFF
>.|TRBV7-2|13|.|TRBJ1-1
TGTGCCAGCAGCCCTAGACGGAACACTGAAGCTTTCTTT
CASSPRRNTEAFF
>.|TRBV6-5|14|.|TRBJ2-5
TGTGCCAGCAGTTTGCAGGAGGGTATCGAGACCCAGTACTTC
CASSLQEGIETQYF
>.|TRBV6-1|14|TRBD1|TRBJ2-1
TGTGCCAGCAGGGGACAGGGGGCGGCGTCTGAGCAGTTCTTC
CASRGQGAASEQFF
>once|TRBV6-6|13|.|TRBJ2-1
TGTGCCAGCAGTTACGGTAGTAGCAATGAGCAGTTCTTC
CASSYGSSNEQFF
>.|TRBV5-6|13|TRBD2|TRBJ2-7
TGTGCCAGCAGCTTAGGCGGGAGGGACGAGCAGTACTTC
CASSLGGRDEQYF
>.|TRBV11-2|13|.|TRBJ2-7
TGTGCCAGCAGCTTAGGCAGGTCCTACGAGCAGTACTTC
CASSLGRSYEQYF
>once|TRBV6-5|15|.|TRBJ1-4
TGTGCCAGCAGCTTGAGGGGGAAGGGTAATGAAAAACTGTTTTTT
CASSLRGKGNEKLFF
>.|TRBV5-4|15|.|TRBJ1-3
TGTGCCAGCAGCTTACATCAGGGATCTGGAAACACCATATATTTT
CASSLHQGSGNTIYF
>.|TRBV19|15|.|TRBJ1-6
TGTGCCAGTGGGCAGGCGGGGCGGATCGGGTCACCCCTCCACTTT
CASGQAGRIGSPLHF
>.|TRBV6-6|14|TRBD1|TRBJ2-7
TGTGCCACTACCGGGGACAGGGGCTCCTACGAGCAGTACTTC
CATTGDRGSYEQYF
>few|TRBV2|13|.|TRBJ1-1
TGTGCCAGCAACAGGATATTAAACACTGAAGCTTTCTTT
CASNRILNTEAFF
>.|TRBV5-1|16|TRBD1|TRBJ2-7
TGCGCCAGCAGCCCTAGCAGCGGGACAGGGTCCCACGAGCAGTACTTC
CASSPSSGTGSHEQYF
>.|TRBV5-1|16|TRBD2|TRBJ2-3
TGCGCCAGCAGCACTAATCTAGCGGGGAGCACAGATACGCAGTATTTT
CASSTNLAGSTDTQYF
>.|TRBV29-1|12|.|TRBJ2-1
TGCAGCGTTGAGTCACAGTCCAATGAGCAGTTCTTC
CSVESQSNEQFF
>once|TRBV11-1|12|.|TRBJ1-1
TGTGCCAGCAGCCGCCGGGACACTGAAGCTTTCTTT
CASSRRDTEAFF
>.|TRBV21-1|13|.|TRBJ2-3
TGTGCCAGACGGGGTAGCGGCGCAGATACGCAGTATTTT
CARRGSGADTQYF
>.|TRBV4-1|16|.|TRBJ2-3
TGCGCCAGCAGCCATGGTGGTGCAGGTCGCACAGATACGCAGTATTTT
CASSHGGAGRTDTQYF
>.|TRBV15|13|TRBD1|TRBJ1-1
TGTGCCACCAGAGAGGGGGCCTACACTGAAGCTTTCTTT
CATREGAYTEAFF
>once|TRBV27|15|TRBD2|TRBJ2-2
TGTGCCAGCAGTTTAACTAGCGGGAGTACCGGGGAGCTGTTTTTT
CASSLTSGSTGELFF
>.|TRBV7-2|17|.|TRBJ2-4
TGTGCCAGCAGCTTCCCTCGACGGGAGACACCCAAAAACATTCAGTACTTC
CASSFPRRETPKNIQYF
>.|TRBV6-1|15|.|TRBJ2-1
TGTGCCAGCAGTGAATGGCAGGGCCACTACAATGAGCAGTTCTTC
CASSEWQGHYNEQFF
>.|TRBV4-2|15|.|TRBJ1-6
TGTGCCAGCAGCGAAACCGGGACTGCTAATTCACCCCTCCACTTT
CASSETGTANSPLHF
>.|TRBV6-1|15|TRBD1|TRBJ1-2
TGTGCCAGCAGGGAAACCGGGACAGGGAACTATGGCTACACCTTC
CASRETGTGNYGYTF
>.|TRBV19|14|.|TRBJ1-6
TGTGCCAGTAGAGACAGGATTGGGAATTCACCCCTCCACTTT
CASRDRIGNSPLHF
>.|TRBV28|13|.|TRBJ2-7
TGTGCCAGCAAGCCAGGAGGGCCGTACGAGCAGTACTTC
CASKPGGPYEQYF
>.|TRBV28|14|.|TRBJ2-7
TGTGCCAGCAGTTTATTGAGCCATAGATACGAGCAGTACTTC
CASSLLSHRYEQYF
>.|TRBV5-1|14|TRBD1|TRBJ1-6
TGCGCCAGCAGCTTGGCAGGGGGGAGTTCACCCCTCCACTTT
CASSLAGGSSPLHF
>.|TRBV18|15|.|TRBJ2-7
TGTGCCAGCTCACCCGGGAAGGGTTCCTCCTACGAGCAGTACTTC
CASSPGKGSSYEQYF
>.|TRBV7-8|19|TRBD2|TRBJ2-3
TGTGCCAGCAGCGGGAGTAGCGGGAGGCGCCCGGTTTGGGTGGATACGCAGTATTTT
CASSGSSGRRPVWVDTQYF
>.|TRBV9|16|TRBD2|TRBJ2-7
TGTGCCAGCAGCGTAGGGGGAGGGACGTCGGCCTTCGAGCAGTACTTC
CASSVGGGTSAFEQYF
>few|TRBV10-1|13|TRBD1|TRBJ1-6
TGCGCCAGCTCCCGGGACAGGGGGTCACCCCTCCACTTT
CASSRDRGSPLHF